The clone carrying this T cell receptor (beta chain) was observed once. The CDR3 is 17 amino acids. Germline CDR1 reads SGHRS; CDR2 reads YFSETQ. The V gene lost 0 bases and the J gene lost 3 bases, with 16 bases spanning the gap. Using immunoSEQ multiplex PCR, the repertoire was profiled, and TCRdb retains in-frame clones only, with some absent. The table has some 2,100,000 clones, 95% seen once. The source of the sample is a study of shared clonotypes between healthy human individuals. The gene calls are TRBV5-1 and TRBJ2-1; D gene unclear. The clonotype was recovered from a man aged 18-30 years in good health. Material for sequencing was naive CD4+ T cells sorted from blood. Subset of the sample: CD45RA+ positively selected. DNA for the CDR3: TGCGCCAGCAGCTTGGGAAATAGATGGAACGACTACAATGAGCAGTTCTTC. Translating it yields CASSLGNRWNDYNEQFF.